Here is one T cell receptor beta chain with its context. The antigen remains unidentified. The junction had 13 bases not matched to a gene; V was cut back by 3 bases and J by 2 bases. Germline V CDR1 and CDR2: DFQATT, SNEGSKA (reference sequence). This CDR3 has 16 amino acids. This record comes from a study of T cell responses to AZD1222 COVID-19 vaccine. In the study overall: Both about-4-week and about-12-week second-dose recipients were combined.

Study observations and caveats: Variant regions that are unmutated are reportedly the target of nearly half of spike-specific TCRs. Clonal diversity was possibly underestimated, and white British individuals and females predominated among donors.

Libraries were prepared by immunoSEQ multiplex PCR; TCRdb keeps only in-frame clonotypes and omits some of them. This table has 200,000 or so clones, about nine tenths appearing once. This TCR derives from an adult in good health. The source material was peripheral blood, sampled on day 0 of AZD1222 vaccination. V and J are TRBV20-1 and TRBJ2-7, with 7 bases fitting TRBD2. For the CDR3, the DNA is TGCAGTGCTAGTCTCATTGCGGGCGGGGGAGCCTACGAGCAGTACTTC. It translates to CSASLIAGGGAYEQYF.